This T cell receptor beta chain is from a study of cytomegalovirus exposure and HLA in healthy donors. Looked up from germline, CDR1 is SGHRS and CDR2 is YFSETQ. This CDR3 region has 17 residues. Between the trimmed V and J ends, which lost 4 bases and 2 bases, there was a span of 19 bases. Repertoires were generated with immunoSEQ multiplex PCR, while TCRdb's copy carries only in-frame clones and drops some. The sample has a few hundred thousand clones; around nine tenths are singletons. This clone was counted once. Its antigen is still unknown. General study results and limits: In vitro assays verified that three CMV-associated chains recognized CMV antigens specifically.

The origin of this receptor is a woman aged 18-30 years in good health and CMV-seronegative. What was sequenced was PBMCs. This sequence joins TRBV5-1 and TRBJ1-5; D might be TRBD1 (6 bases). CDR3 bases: TGCGCCAGCAGCCCGGGGGAGGGGGACGTAGGCAATCAGCCCCAGCATTTT. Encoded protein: CASSPGEGDVGNQPQHF. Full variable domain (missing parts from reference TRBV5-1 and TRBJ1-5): KAGVTQTPRYLIKTRGQQVTLSCSPISGHRSVSWYQQTPGQGLQFLFEYFSETQRNKGNFPGRFSGRQFSNSRSEMNVSTLELGDSALYLCASSPGEGDVGNQPQHFGDGTRLSIL.